This TCR beta chain was identified during a study of blood T cell repertoires in COVID-19. About the research overall: The United States, Italy and Spain were the sources of the acute and convalescent COVID-19 samples.

This clone occurred once. Per the authors' pipeline: Using reference gene primer amplification, nucleated cell counts were estimated. Data came from immunoSEQ multiplex PCR; TCRdb stores just in-frame clones and leaves some out. V and J calls and clone size are given by that table; D and trimming were obtained from the DNA. The sample carries about 140,000 clones, about nine tenths recorded once. The CDR3 covers 15 residues. V was cut by 8 bases and J by 3 bases, with 20 bases left in between. Looked up from germline, CDR1 is MNHEY and CDR2 is SVGAGI. The chain links TRBV6-5 to TRBJ2-7; D perhaps matches TRBD1 (6 bases). The sequenced sample was peripheral blood. This TCR was sampled from a man aged 50 or older with active or convalescent COVID-19. Written as DNA, the CDR3 is TGTGCCAGCTTCCCACCAGGGGCGGCCCTCTACGAGCAGTACTTC. It is translated as CASFPPGAALYEQYF.